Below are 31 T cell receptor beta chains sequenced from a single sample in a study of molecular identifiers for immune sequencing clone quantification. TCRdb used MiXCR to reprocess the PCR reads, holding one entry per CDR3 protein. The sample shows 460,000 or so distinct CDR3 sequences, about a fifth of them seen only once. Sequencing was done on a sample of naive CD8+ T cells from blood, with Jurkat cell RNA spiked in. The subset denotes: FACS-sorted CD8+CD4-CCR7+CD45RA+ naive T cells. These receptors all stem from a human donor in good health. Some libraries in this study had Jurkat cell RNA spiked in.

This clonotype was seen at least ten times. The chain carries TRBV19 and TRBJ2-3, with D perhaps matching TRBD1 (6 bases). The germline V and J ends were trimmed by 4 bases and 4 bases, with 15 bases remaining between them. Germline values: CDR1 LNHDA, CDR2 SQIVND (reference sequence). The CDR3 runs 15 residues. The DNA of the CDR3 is TGTGCCAGTAGTACGGGACAACGAACCCCAGATACGCAGTATTTT. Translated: CASSTGQRTPDTQYF.

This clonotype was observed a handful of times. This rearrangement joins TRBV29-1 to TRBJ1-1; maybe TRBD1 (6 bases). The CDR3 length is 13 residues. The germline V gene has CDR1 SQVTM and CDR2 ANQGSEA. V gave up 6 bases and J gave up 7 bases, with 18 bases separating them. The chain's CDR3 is CSVGRGWVNEAFF. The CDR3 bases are TGCAGCGTCGGCAGGGGTTGGGTTAATGAAGCTTTCTTT.

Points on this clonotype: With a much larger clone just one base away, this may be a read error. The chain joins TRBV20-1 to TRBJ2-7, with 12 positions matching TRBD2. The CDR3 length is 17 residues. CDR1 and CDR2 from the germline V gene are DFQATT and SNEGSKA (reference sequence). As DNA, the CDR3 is TGCAGCGCGAGGACTAGCGGGGCCCTCGATAGCTCCTACGAGCAGTACTTC. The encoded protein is CSARTSGALDSSYEQYF.

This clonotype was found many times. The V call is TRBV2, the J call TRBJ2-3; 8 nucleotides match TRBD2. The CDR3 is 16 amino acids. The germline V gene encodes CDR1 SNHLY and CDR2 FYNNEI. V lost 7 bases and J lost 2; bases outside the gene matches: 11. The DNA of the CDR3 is TGTGCCAGCACCCGATCGCGGGAGGCCGTCACAGATACGCAGTATTTT. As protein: CASTRSREAVTDTQYF.

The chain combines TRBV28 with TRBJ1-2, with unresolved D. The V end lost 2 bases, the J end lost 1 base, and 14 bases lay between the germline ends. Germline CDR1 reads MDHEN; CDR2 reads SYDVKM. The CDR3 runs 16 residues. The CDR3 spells CASSLPPASYNYGYTF. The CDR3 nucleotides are TGTGCCAGCAGTTTACCCCCAGCCTCTTATAACTATGGCTACACCTTC.

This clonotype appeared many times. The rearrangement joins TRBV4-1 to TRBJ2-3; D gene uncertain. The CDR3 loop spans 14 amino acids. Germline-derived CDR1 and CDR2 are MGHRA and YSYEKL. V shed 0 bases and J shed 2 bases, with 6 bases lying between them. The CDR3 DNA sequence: TGCGCCAGCAGCCAAGACGGGCCCACAGATACGCAGTATTTT. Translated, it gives CASSQDGPTDTQYF.

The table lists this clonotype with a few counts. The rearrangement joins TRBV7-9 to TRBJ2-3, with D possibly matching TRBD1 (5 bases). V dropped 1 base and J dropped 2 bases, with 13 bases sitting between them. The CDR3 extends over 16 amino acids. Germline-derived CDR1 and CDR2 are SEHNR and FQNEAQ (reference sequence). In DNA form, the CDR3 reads TGTGCCAGCAGCTTAGTTTCCAGGGTGGACACAGATACGCAGTATTTT. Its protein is CASSLVSRVDTDTQYF.

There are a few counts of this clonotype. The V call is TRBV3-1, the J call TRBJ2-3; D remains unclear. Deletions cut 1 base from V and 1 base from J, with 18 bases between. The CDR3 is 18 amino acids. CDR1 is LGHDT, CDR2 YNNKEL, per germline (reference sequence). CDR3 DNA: TGTGCCAGCAGCCAAGTAGGGCAGACGGGCTTGGGCACAGATACGCAGTATTTT. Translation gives CASSQVGQTGLGTDTQYF.

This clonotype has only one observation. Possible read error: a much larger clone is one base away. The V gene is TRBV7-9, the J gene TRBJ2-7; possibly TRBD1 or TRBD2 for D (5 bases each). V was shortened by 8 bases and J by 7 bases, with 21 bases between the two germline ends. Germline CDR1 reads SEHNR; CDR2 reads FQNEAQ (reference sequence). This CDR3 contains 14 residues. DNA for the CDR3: TGTGCCAGCGGCCCACTACTCCGGGGCGGGGAGCAGTACTTC. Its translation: CASGPLLRGGEQYF.

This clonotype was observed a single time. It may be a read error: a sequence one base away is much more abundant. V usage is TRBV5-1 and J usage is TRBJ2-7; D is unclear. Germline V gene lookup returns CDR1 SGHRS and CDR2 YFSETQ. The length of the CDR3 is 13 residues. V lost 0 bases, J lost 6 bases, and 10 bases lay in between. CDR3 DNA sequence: TGCGCCAGCAGCTTGGTGAGCACGAGCGAGCAGTACTTC. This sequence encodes CASSLVSTSEQYF.

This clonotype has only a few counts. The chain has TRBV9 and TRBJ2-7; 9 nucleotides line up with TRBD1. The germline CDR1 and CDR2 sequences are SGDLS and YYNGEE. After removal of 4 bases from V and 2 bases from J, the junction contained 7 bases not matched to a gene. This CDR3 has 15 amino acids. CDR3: CASSPRDRVTYEQYF. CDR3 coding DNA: TGTGCCAGCAGCCCTCGGGACAGGGTTACCTACGAGCAGTACTTC.

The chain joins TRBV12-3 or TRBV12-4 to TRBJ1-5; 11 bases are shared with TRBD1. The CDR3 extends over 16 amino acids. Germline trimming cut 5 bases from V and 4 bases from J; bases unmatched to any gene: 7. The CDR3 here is CASSTMDRGLNQPQHF. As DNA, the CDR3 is TGTGCCAGCAGTACCATGGACAGGGGGCTAAATCAGCCCCAGCATTTT.

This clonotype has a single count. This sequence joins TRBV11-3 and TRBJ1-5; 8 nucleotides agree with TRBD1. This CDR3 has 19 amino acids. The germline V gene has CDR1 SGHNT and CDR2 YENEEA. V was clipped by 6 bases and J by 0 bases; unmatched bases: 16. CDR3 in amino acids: CASRWRTGTQKNSNQPQHF. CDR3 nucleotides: TGTGCCAGCAGATGGCGGACAGGGACCCAAAAGAATAGCAATCAGCCCCAGCATTTT.

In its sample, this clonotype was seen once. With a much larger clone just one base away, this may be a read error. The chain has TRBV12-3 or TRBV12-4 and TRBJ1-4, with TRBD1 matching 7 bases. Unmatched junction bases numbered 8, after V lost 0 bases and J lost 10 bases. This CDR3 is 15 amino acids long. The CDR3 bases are TGTGCCAGCAGTTTAGCGAGGGGGCAGGGTGGAAAACTGTTTTTT. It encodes CASSLARGQGGKLFF.

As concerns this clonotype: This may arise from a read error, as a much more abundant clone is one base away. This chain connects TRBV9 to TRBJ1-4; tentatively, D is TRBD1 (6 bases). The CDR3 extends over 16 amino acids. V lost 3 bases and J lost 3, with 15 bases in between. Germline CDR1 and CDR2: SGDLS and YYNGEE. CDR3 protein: CASSAEGGGANEKLFF. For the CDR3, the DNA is TGTGCCAGCAGCGCAGAAGGGGGGGGCGCTAATGAAAAACTGTTTTTT.

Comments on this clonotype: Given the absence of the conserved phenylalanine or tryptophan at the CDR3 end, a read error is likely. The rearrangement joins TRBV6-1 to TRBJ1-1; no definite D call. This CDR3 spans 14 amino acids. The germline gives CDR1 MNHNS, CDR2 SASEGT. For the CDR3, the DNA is TGTGCCAGCAGTGATGGGGTCCCGGGAACTGAGGCTTTCCTT. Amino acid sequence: CASSDGVPGTEAFL.

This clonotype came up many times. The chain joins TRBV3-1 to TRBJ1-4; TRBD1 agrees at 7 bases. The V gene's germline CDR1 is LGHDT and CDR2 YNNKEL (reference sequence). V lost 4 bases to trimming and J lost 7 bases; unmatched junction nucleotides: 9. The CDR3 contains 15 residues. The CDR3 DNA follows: TGTGCCAGCAGCCTCCCCAGGGGGATGGGTGAAAAACTGTTTTTT. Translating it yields CASSLPRGMGEKLFF.

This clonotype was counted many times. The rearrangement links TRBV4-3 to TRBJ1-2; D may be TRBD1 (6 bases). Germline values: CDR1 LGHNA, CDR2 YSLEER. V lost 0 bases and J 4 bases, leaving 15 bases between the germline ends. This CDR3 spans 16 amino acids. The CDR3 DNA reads TGCGCCAGCAGCCAAGAAAAAACAGGGCAATCCTATGGCTACACCTTC. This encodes CASSQEKTGQSYGYTF.

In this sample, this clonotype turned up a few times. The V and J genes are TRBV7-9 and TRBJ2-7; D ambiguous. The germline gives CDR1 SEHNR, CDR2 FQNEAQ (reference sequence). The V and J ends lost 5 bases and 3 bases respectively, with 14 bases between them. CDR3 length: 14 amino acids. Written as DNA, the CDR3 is TGTGCCAGCAGCCCACCGAGTACCTACTACGAGCAGTACTTC. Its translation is CASSPPSTYYEQYF.

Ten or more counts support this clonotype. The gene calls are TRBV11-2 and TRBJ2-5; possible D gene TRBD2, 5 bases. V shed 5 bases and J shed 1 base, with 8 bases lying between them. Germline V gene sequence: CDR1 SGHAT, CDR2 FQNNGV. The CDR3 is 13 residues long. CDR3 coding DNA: TGTGCCAGCAGCCCGGACTTCCAAGAGACCCAGTACTTC. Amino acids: CASSPDFQETQYF.

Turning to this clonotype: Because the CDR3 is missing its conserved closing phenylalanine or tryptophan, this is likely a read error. DNA of the CDR3: TGTGCCAGCAGCTTAGCGGCAGGGACCTACGAGCAGTACCTC. Translated: CASSLAAGTYEQYL. The chain couples TRBV7-9 to TRBJ2-7; D is possibly TRBD1 (5 bases). Germline CDR1 SEHNR, CDR2 FQNEAQ (reference sequence). This CDR3 contains 14 residues. V was pared by 0 bases and J by 2 bases, with 8 bases between.

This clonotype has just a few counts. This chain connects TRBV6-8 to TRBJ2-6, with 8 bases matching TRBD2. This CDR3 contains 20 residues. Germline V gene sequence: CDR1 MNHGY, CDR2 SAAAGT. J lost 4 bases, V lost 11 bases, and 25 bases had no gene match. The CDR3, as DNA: TGTGCCGGCACCGATGGACTAGCTGCAACCCCCTCTCTCGGGGCCAACGTCCTGACTTTC. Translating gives CAGTDGLAATPSLGANVLTF.

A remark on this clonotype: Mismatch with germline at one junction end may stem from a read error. The CDR3 region is CDSSQPTGGSNYGYTF. In DNA, the CDR3 is TGTGACAGCAGCCAACCGACAGGGGGCTCCAACTATGGCTACACCTTC. The rearrangement links TRBV4-2 to TRBJ1-2, with TRBD1 matching over 10 bases. Germline CDR1 is LGHNA and CDR2 is YNFKEQ. The CDR3 contains 16 residues.

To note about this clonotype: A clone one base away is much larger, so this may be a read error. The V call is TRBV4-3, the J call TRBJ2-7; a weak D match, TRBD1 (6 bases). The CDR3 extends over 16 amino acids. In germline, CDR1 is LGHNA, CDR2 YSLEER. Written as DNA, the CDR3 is TGCGCCAGCAGCCAAGAATCGGCCAGGGGTGCGATCGAGCAGTGCTTC. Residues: CASSQESARGAIEQCF.

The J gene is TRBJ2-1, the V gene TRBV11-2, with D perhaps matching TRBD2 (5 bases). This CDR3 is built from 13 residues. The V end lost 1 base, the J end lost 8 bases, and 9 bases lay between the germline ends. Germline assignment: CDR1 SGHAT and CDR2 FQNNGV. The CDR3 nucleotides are TGTGCCAGCAGCTTAGTGCTAGCCGATGAGCAGTTCTTC. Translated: CASSLVLADEQFF.

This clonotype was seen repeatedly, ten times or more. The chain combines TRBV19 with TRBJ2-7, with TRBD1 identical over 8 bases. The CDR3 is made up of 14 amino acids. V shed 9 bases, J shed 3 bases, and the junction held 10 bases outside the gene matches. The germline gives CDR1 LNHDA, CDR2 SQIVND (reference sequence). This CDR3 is CASSPGTGNYEQYF. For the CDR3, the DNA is TGTGCCAGCAGCCCCGGGACAGGAAACTACGAGCAGTACTTC. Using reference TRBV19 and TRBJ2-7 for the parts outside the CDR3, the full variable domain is DGGITQSPKYLFRKEGQNVTLSCEQNLNHDAMYWYRQDPGQGLRLIYYSQIVNDFQKGDIAEGYSVSREKKESFPLTVTSAQKNPTAFYLCASSPGTGNYEQYFGPGTRLTVT.

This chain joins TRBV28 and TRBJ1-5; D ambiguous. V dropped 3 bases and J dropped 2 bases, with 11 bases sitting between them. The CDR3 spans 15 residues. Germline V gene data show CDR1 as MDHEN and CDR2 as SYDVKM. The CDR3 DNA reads TGTGCCAGCAGTTTTGGGCGGAGGGGCAATCAGCCCCAGCATTTT. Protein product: CASSFGRRGNQPQHF.

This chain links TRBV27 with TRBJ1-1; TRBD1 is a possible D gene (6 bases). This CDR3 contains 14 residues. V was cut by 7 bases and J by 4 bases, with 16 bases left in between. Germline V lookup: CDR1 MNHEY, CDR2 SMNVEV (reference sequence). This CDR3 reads CASNLRGGATEAFF. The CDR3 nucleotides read TGTGCCAGCAATCTTAGGGGGGGGGCCACTGAAGCTTTCTTT.

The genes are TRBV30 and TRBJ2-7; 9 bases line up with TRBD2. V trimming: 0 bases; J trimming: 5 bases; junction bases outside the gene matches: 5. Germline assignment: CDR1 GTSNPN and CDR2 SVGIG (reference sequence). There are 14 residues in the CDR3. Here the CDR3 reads CAWSVLAGTHEQYF. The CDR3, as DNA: TGTGCCTGGAGTGTTCTAGCGGGGACCCACGAGCAGTACTTC.

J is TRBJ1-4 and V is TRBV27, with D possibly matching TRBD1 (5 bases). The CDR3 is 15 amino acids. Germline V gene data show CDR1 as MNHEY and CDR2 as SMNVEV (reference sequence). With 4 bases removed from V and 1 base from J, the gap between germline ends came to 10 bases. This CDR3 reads CASSSLGGTNEKLFF. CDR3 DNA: TGTGCCAGCAGTTCCCTGGGGGGAACTAATGAAAAACTGTTTTTT.

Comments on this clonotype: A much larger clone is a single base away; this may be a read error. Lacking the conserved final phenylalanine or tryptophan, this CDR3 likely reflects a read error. DNA of the CDR3: TGCGCCAGCCGCGTAGACGTTTACTCTGGAAACACCATATATGTT. It codes for CASRVDVYSGNTIYV. This sequence joins TRBV4-1 and TRBJ1-3, with unresolved D. Germline CDR1 reads MGHRA; CDR2 reads YSYEKL. This CDR3 is built from 15 residues. Deletions cut 8 bases from V and 0 bases from J, with 14 bases between.